This T cell receptor (beta chain) was recorded in a study of cytomegalovirus exposure and HLA in healthy donors. Looking at the study overall: The same platform used for the 650 to 850 first-cohort repertoires was also used for the 130 or so validation repertoires, as a later analysis reported.

The protocol was immunoSEQ multiplex PCR, while the TCRdb copy is restricted to in-frame clones and leaves out a portion. The sample has under 200,000 clones; roughly nine tenths are singletons. The germline V gene encodes CDR1 MNHEY and CDR2 SMNVEV (reference sequence). The CDR3 is 13 residues long. V was pared by 10 bases and J by 3 bases, with 15 bases between. Sequenced: PBMCs. This TCR came from a woman aged 18-29 years in good health and CMV-seropositive. The chain recombines TRBV27 with TRBJ1-2, with D possibly matching TRBD1 (5 bases). CDR3 amino acids: CATRGQGDYGYTF. Written as DNA, the CDR3 is TGTGCCACCCGAGGTCAGGGCGACTATGGCTACACCTTC.